This T cell receptor (beta chain) was sequenced for a study of OX40 agonist ivuxolimab in advanced cancers. As regards this clone: What it binds is unknown.

Whole-study results and caveats: At doses 0.1 to 3.0 mg/kg, CD4+ and CD8+ clones expanded.

Data came from immunoSEQ multiplex PCR; TCRdb stores just in-frame clones and leaves some out. This table holds more than 70,000 clones, about 85% found once. The junction had 5 bases not matched to a gene; V was cut back by 5 bases and J by 0 bases. The CDR3 length is 14 residues. Germline CDR1 is GTSNPN and CDR2 is SVGIG (reference sequence). Sequences were derived from CD4+ or CD8+ T cells sorted from blood, sampled in a trial of the OX40 agonist ivuxolimab. The TCR originated in an adult with an advanced solid tumor such as melanoma, head and neck, liver or kidney cancer. V usage is TRBV30 and J usage is TRBJ2-7; 9 nucleotides agree with TRBD1. CDR3 region: CAWEPGQGSYEQYF. CDR3 bases: TGTGCCTGGGAACCGGGACAGGGCTCCTACGAGCAGTACTTC.